The 24 T cell receptor beta chains below all came from one sample that was sequenced in a study of CD8+ T cells in alopecia areata. Extraction of RNA preceded its reverse transcription into cDNA, which served as the sequencing template. Clones were sequenced by immunoSEQ multiplex PCR, and TCRdb holds only the in-frame ones, with some missing. The data show approximately 120,000 clones, 47% seen once. The sample was NKG2D-low CD8+ T cells sorted from blood. The receptors come from a human donor with alopecia areata.

The chain employs TRBV9 and TRBJ2-1; 7 nucleotides agree with TRBD1. V lost 4 bases to trimming and J lost 7 bases; unmatched junction nucleotides: 11. Per germline, CDR1 SGDLS and CDR2 YYNGEE. The CDR3 is 15 residues long. CDR3 nucleotide sequence: TGTGCCAGCAGCCCTCAAAGGGGACAGTTAAATGAGCAGTTCTTC. It translates to CASSPQRGQLNEQFF.

This clone was counted only a few times. Other DNA variants within this sample encode the same CDR3. The chain carries TRBV28 and TRBJ2-3; D gene uncertain. This CDR3 region has 11 residues. Trimming removed 6 bases from V and 3 bases from J, with 4 bases in between. CDR1 and CDR2 (germline): MDHEN, SYDVKM. CDR3 amino acids: CASSTTDTQYF. In DNA form, the CDR3 reads TGTGCCAGCAGCACAACAGATACGCAGTATTTT.

This clone was seen only a few times. The J gene is TRBJ2-3, the V gene TRBV27, with TRBD1 matching over 9 bases. CDR1 and CDR2 from the germline V gene are MNHEY and SMNVEV (reference sequence). CDR3 size: 12 residues. The V gene end was trimmed by 3 bases and the J gene end by 14 bases; junction bases not matched to a gene: 6. CDR3 loop: CASSFGGTGRYF. CDR3 bases: TGTGCCAGCAGTTTCGGGGGGACAGGGAGGTATTTT.

This rearrangement joins TRBV7-3 to TRBJ2-4; 8 bases fit TRBD2. V lost 4 bases and J lost 7; bases outside the gene matches: 12. The CDR3 consists of 16 residues. Germline V CDR1 and CDR2: SGHTA, FQGTGA. The CDR3 spells CASSSRWERGWNIQYF. In DNA, the CDR3 is TGTGCCAGCAGCTCCAGGTGGGAGCGGGGGTGGAACATTCAGTACTTC.

A few counts support this clone. The genes are TRBV7-9 and TRBJ1-1; TRBD1 might be the D (5 bases). The CDR3 has 11 residues. The germline V and J ends were trimmed by 4 bases and 6 bases, with 6 bases remaining between them. Germline lookup yields CDR1 SEHNR and CDR2 FQNEAQ (reference sequence). CDR3 residues: CASSSGPEAFF. CDR3 nucleotides: TGTGCCAGCAGCTCGGGACCTGAAGCTTTCTTT.

A single count supports this clone. V and J are TRBV5-1 and TRBJ2-7; D gene unclear. The V gene's germline CDR1 is SGHRS and CDR2 YFSETQ. Trimming stripped 5 bases from V and 3 bases from J, with 12 bases between. The CDR3 length is 13 residues. CDR3 sequence reads: CASRGVGGYEQYF. DNA for the CDR3: TGCGCCAGCAGAGGTGTAGGTGGCTACGAGCAGTACTTC.

This clone was picked up a small number of times. The rearrangement links TRBV29-1 to TRBJ1-1; possibly TRBD1 for D (5 bases). Germline V gene sequence: CDR1 SQVTM, CDR2 ANQGSEA. This CDR3 is built from 16 residues. Trimming took off 1 base at V and 1 base at J, with 16 bases between the two ends. CDR3 bases: TGCAGCGTTGAAGGGCAGGGTAGAAAATCGAACACTGAAGCTTTCTTT. Translating it yields CSVEGQGRKSNTEAFF.

The chain recombines TRBV5-1 with TRBJ2-7; D may be TRBD1 (6 bases). The CDR3 has 16 amino acids. With 0 bases removed from V and 0 bases from J, the gap between germline ends came to 13 bases. Germline V gene sequence: CDR1 SGHRS, CDR2 YFSETQ. CDR3 DNA: TGCGCCAGCAGCTTGGATGCCGGGACAACCTCCTACGAGCAGTACTTC. It specifies CASSLDAGTTSYEQYF.

This clone showed up just a few times. The chain has TRBV29-1 and TRBJ2-5; D remains unclear. The CDR3 is 13 residues long. Trimming stripped 6 bases from V and 0 bases from J, with 11 bases between. Germline CDR1 is SQVTM and CDR2 is ANQGSEA. The CDR3 region has the DNA TGCAGCGTCCGGGCCATAAACCAAGAGACCCAGTACTTC. Encoded protein: CSVRAINQETQYF.

The gene calls are TRBV29-1 and TRBJ2-3; D call uncertain. V lost 4 bases and J 0 bases, leaving 8 bases between the germline ends. Per the germline V gene, CDR1 is SQVTM and CDR2 is ANQGSEA. The CDR3 spans 13 residues. The CDR3 region has the DNA TGCAGCGTTGGACTCTCTAGCACAGATACGCAGTATTTT. This codes for CSVGLSSTDTQYF.

This clone was counted only a few times. The sample carries other DNA sequences with the same CDR3. The rearrangement links TRBV2 to TRBJ2-1; D remains unclear. V was cut by 4 bases and J by 7 bases, with 2 bases left in between. The V gene's germline CDR1 is SNHLY and CDR2 FYNNEI. The CDR3 runs 10 residues. CDR3 region: CASSGNEQFF. As DNA, the CDR3 is TGTGCCAGCAGTGGGAATGAGCAGTTCTTC.

J is TRBJ2-7 and V is TRBV2; D gene unclear. CDR3 length: 11 amino acids. V dropped 9 bases and J dropped 5 bases, with 11 bases sitting between them. CDR1 and CDR2 from the germline V gene are SNHLY and FYNNEI. CDR3 sequence (DNA): TGTGCCAGGAAACTCGGCGACGAGCAGTACTTC. Its protein is CARKLGDEQYF.

The V call is TRBV30, the J call TRBJ2-7, with TRBD1 matching 9 bases. The CDR3 is 13 residues long. The germline gives CDR1 GTSNPN, CDR2 SVGIG (reference sequence). After removal of 4 bases from V and 6 bases from J, the junction contained 7 bases not matched to a gene. The CDR3 DNA sequence: TGTGCCTGGACCCCAGGGACAGGGTTCGAGCAGTACTTC. It specifies CAWTPGTGFEQYF.

The rearrangement joins TRBV4-1 to TRBJ2-4, with a tentative D call TRBD1 (5 bases). Germline V CDR1 and CDR2: MGHRA, YSYEKL. Trimming removed 4 bases from V and 3 bases from J, with 16 bases in between. The CDR3 consists of 16 residues. This chain's CDR3 is CASSPYLTENKNIQYF. CDR3 sequence (DNA): TGCGCCAGCAGCCCCTACCTGACAGAAAACAAAAACATTCAGTACTTC.

The genes are TRBV6-6 and TRBJ2-1; TRBD1 aligns across 7 bases. Germline assignment: CDR1 MNHNY and CDR2 SVGAGI (reference sequence). The CDR3 has 14 amino acids. The ends lost 4 bases at V and 6 bases at J; junction bases unmatched: 6. This chain's CDR3 is CASSLTGTGNEQFF. CDR3 DNA: TGTGCCAGCAGTTTGACAGGGACGGGCAATGAGCAGTTCTTC.

The chain uses TRBV30 and TRBJ2-7; 8 positions match TRBD2. With V trimmed by 2 bases and J by 2 bases, 5 bases remained unmatched. Germline V gives CDR1 GTSNPN, CDR2 SVGIG (reference sequence). The CDR3 totals 14 residues. CDR3 in amino acids: CAWSISGDPYEQYF. CDR3 nucleotide sequence: TGTGCCTGGAGTATTAGCGGGGACCCCTACGAGCAGTACTTC.

This clone came up a few times. V and J are TRBV6-5 and TRBJ2-7; D possibly corresponds to TRBD2 (6 bases). The V end was cut by 6 bases, the J end by 5 bases, with 17 bases between. From germline, CDR1 is MNHEY and CDR2 SVGAGI. This CDR3 is built from 14 residues. CDR3 nucleotide sequence: TGTGCCAGCAGCGGGAGTGGTTCCAGTGACGAGCAGTACTTC. Encoded protein: CASSGSGSSDEQYF.

This clone was counted once. This rearrangement joins TRBV5-1 to TRBJ2-7, with D uncertain. V was pared by 2 bases and J by 0 bases, with 6 bases between. The CDR3 extends over 13 amino acids. Germline loops: CDR1 SGHRS, CDR2 YFSETQ. In nucleotides, the CDR3 is TGCGCCAGCAGCTTAGAGAACTCCTACGAGCAGTACTTC. It yields the protein CASSLENSYEQYF.

J is TRBJ1-6 and V is TRBV29-1; 7 bases are a match to TRBD1. Losses at the gene ends were 6 bases for V and 9 bases for J; bases not matched to a gene: 11. Germline values: CDR1 SQVTM, CDR2 ANQGSEA. The CDR3 is made up of 14 amino acids. CDR3 in DNA: TGCAGCGTCCTCGACAGGGAGGGAGGTTCACCCCTCCACTTT. This sequence encodes CSVLDREGGSPLHF.

The chain has TRBV29-1 and TRBJ2-1; TRBD2 aligns across 7 bases. The length of the CDR3 is 13 residues. The germline V gene has CDR1 SQVTM and CDR2 ANQGSEA. Trimming took 6 bases from V and 3 from J; bases not matched to a gene: 5. CDR3 loop: CSVISGRYNEQFF. The DNA of the CDR3 is TGCAGCGTGATTAGCGGGCGCTACAATGAGCAGTTCTTC.

This clone was counted between two and nine times. The rearrangement uses TRBV19 and TRBJ2-7; D remains unclear. V dropped 3 bases and J dropped 1 base, with 10 bases sitting between them. There are 14 residues in the CDR3. Germline V gene data show CDR1 as LNHDA and CDR2 as SQIVND (reference sequence). The chain's CDR3 is CASSIGRRSYEQYF. Here the CDR3 DNA reads TGTGCCAGTAGTATTGGTCGGCGTTCCTACGAGCAGTACTTC.

The chain has TRBV29-1 and TRBJ2-7; 8 bases map to TRBD2. After removal of 6 bases from V and 5 bases from J, the junction contained 9 bases not matched to a gene. The CDR3 totals 13 residues. Per germline, CDR1 SQVTM and CDR2 ANQGSEA. This chain's CDR3 is CSVVGGAFDEQYF. CDR3 bases: TGCAGCGTCGTCGGGGGGGCTTTCGACGAGCAGTACTTC.

V and J are TRBV11-2 and TRBJ1-5, with D possibly being TRBD1 (6 bases). The germline CDR1 and CDR2 sequences are SGHAT and FQNNGV. V lost 3 bases and J 4 bases, leaving 10 bases between the germline ends. The CDR3 is made up of 14 amino acids. CDR3 in DNA: TGTGCCAGCAGCTTCTCGGACAGTAATCAGCCCCAGCATTTT. As protein: CASSFSDSNQPQHF.

The chain joins TRBV29-1 to TRBJ1-2; no firm D call. CDR1 is SQVTM, CDR2 ANQGSEA, per germline. Trimming shortened V by 0 bases and J by 4 bases, and 12 bases separated the two germline ends. The CDR3 runs to 14 residues. The CDR3 reads CSVEDLAVSYGYTF. Here the CDR3 DNA reads TGCAGCGTTGAAGATCTAGCAGTCTCCTATGGCTACACCTTC.